This TCR beta chain was recovered during a study of T cell clusters in autoimmune cytopenias. Study as a whole: The median distinct TRB clonotype count was a few thousand per sample, from a median approximately 52,000 reads. Overall study findings and caveats: TRB repertoire shifts in secondary cytopenia and chronic lymphocytic leukemia mostly reflected lymphoma, not autoimmunity.

A word on this clonotype: Its antigen is currently unknown.

The germline V gene has CDR1 MDHEN and CDR2 SYDVKM. This CDR3 contains 12 residues. TRB amplification used 200 to 250 ng of peripheral blood genomic DNA. TRB rearrangements were amplified by touch-down multiplex PCR with mixed TRB-A/B primers. TCRdb reprocessed the multiplex PCR reads; each CDR3 protein has one entry and no DNA is given. In all, the sample yields fewer than 3,500 distinct CDR3 sequences. This receptor was identified in a human donor with an autoimmune cytopenia or autoimmune hepatitis (not recorded which). The sample was peripheral blood. V gene TRBV28 combines with J gene TRBJ2-7. This chain's CDR3 is CASRSGAREQYF.